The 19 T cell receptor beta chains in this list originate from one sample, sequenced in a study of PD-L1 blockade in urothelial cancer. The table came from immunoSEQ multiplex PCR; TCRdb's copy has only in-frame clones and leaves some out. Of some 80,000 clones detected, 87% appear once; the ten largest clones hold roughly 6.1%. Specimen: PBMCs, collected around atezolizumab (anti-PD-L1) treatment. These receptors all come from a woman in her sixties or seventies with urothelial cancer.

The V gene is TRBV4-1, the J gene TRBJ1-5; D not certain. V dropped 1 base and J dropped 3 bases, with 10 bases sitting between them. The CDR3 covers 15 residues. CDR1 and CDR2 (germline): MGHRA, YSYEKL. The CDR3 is CASSQVPPYNQPQHF. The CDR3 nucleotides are TGCGCCAGCAGCCAAGTTCCCCCTTACAATCAGCCCCAGCATTTT.

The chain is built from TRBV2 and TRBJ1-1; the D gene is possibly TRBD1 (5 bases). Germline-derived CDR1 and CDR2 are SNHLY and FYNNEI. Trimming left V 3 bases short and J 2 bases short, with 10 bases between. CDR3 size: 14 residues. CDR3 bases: TGTGCCAGCAGTGACCAGGGTTTCAACACTGAAGCTTTCTTT. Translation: CASSDQGFNTEAFF.

Here the CDR3 reads CASSLVPSAYEQYF. The CDR3 nucleotides are TGTGCCAGCAGCTTAGTCCCCTCCGCCTACGAGCAGTACTTC. The chain combines TRBV7-9 with TRBJ2-7, with no clear D. Germline assignment: CDR1 SEHNR and CDR2 FQNEAQ (reference sequence). This CDR3 contains 14 residues. Trimming removed 1 base from V and 2 bases from J, with 9 bases in between.

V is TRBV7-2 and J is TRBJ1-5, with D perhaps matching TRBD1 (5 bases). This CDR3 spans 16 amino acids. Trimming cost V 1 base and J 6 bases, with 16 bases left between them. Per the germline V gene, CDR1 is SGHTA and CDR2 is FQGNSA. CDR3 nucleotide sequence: TGTGCCAGCAGCTTAGAATCTGGGGGGGGGAGTCAGCCCCAGCATTTT. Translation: CASSLESGGGSQPQHF.

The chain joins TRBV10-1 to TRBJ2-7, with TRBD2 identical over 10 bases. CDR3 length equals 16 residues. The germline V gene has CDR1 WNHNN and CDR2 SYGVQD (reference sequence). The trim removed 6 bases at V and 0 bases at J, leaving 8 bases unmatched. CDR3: CASSRQRGGSSYEQYF. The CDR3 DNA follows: TGCGCCAGCAGCCGTCAGCGGGGGGGTAGCTCCTACGAGCAGTACTTC.

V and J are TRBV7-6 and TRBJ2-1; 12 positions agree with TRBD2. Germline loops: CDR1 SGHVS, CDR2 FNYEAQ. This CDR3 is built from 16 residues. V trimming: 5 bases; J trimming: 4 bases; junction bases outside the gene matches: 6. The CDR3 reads CASSPRGTSGYNEQFF. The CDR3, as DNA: TGTGCCAGCAGCCCCCGCGGGACTAGCGGGTACAATGAGCAGTTCTTC.

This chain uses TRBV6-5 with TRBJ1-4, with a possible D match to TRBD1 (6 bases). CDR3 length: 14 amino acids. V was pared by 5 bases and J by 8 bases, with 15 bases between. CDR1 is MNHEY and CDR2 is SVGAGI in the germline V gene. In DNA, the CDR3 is TGTGCCAGCAGTCAGCAGGGGTGGGACGAAAAACTGTTTTTT. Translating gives CASSQQGWDEKLFF.

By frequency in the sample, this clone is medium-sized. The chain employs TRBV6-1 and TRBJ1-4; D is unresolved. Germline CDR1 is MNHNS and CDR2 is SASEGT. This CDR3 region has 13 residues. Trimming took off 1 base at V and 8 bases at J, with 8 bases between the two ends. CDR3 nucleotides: TGTGCCAGCAGTGAAGGTGGTCTAGAAAAACTGTTTTTT. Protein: CASSEGGLEKLFF.

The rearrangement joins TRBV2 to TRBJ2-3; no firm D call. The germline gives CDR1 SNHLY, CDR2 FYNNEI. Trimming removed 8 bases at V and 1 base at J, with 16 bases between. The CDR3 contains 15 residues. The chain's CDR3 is CASDRIQVGTDTQYF. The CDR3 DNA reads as TGTGCCAGCGACCGGATCCAGGTGGGCACAGATACGCAGTATTTT.

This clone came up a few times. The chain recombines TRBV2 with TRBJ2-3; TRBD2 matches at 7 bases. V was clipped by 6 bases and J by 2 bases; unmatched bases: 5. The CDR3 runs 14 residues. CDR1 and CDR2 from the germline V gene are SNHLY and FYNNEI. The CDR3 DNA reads TGTGCCAGCAGGCGGGACTACATCACAGATACGCAGTATTTT. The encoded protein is CASRRDYITDTQYF.

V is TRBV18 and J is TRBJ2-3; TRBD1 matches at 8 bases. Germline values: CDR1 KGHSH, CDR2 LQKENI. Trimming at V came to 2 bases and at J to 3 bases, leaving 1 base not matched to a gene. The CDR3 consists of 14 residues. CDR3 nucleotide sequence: TGTGCCAGCTCACCAGACAGGGGAACAGATACGCAGTATTTT. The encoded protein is CASSPDRGTDTQYF.

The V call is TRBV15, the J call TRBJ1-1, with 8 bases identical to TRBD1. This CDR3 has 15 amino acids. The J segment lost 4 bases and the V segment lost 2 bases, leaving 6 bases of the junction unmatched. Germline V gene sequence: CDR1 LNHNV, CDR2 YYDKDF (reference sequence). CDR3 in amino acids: CATSRRQGWGTEAFF. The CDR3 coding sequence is TGTGCCACCAGCAGAAGACAGGGGTGGGGCACTGAAGCTTTCTTT.

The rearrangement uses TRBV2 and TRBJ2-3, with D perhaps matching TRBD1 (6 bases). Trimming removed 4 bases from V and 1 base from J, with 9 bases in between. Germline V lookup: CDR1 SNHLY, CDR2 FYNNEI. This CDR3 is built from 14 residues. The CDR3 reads CASSGRGGTDTQYF. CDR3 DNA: TGTGCCAGCAGTGGCAGGGGAGGCACAGATACGCAGTATTTT.

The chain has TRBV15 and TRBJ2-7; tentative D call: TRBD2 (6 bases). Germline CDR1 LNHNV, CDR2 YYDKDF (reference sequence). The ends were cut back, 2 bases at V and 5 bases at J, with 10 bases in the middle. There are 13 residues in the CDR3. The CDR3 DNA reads TGTGCCACCAGCAGACGTCCGGGGGACGAGCAGTACTTC. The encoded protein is CATSRRPGDEQYF.

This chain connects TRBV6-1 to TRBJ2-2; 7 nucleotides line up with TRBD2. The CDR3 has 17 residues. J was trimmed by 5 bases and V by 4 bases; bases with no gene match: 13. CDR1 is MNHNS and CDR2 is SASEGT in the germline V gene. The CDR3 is CASSGSVGGRNTGELFF. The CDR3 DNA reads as TGTGCCAGCAGTGGGAGCGTTGGCGGGAGAAATACCGGGGAGCTGTTTTTT.

The CDR3 DNA sequence: TGTGCCAGCAGTTTAAGCGGGTCGACTTACAATGAGCAGTTCTTC. Translated: CASSLSGSTYNEQFF. The chain carries TRBV27 and TRBJ2-1; tentatively, D is TRBD2 (6 bases). CDR1 and CDR2 (germline): MNHEY, SMNVEV (reference sequence). CDR3 size: 15 residues. V was trimmed by 2 bases and J by 4 bases, leaving 12 bases between them.

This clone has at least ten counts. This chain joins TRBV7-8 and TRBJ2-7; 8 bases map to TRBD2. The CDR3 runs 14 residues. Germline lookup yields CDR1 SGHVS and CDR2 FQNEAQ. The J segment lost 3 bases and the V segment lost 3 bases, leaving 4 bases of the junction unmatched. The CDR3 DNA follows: TGTGCCAGCAGCTTTCTAACTAGCGGCTACGAGCAGTACTTC. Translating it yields CASSFLTSGYEQYF. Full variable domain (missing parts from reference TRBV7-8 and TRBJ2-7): GAGVSQSPRYKVAKRGQDVALRCDPISGHVSLFWYQQALGQGPEFLTYFQNEAQLDKSGLPSDRFFAERPEGSVSTLKIQRTQQEDSAVYLCASSFLTSGYEQYFGPGTRLTVT.

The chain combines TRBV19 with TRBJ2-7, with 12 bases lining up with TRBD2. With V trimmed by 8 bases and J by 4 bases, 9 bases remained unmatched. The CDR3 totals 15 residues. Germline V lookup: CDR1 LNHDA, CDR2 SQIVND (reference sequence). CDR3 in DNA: TGTGCCAGTTCAAAGACTAGCGGGAGAAGTTACGAGCAGTACTTC. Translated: CASSKTSGRSYEQYF.

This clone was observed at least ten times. The CDR3 bases are TGCAGCGTGGGGCCCGGAACAGGGGGCAGGACTGGGGCCAACGTCCTGACTTTC. Its protein is CSVGPGTGGRTGANVLTF. This chain joins TRBV29-1 and TRBJ2-6; 9 bases match TRBD1. This CDR3 contains 18 residues. Germline CDR1 SQVTM, CDR2 ANQGSEA. Trimming removed 6 bases from V and 2 bases from J; junction bases left unmatched: 14. The full variable domain, completed using reference TRBV29-1 and TRBJ2-6, is SAVISQKPSRDICQRGTSLTIQCQVDSQVTMMFWYRQQPGQSLTLIATANQGSEATYESGFVIDKFPISRPNLTFSTLTVSNMSPEDSSIYLCSVGPGTGGRTGANVLTFGAGSRLTVL.